A single sample is the source of the 24 T cell receptor beta chains below, sequenced in a study of shared clonotypes between healthy human individuals. Assay: immunoSEQ multiplex PCR; the TCRdb copy retains only in-frame clones and omits some. This sample has under 2,500,000 clones, with around 95% found just once. The sample taken for sequencing was naive CD4+ T cells sorted from blood. Subset denoted: CD45RA+ positively selected. These receptors were collected from a man aged 18 to 29 in good health.

The chain is built from TRBV9 and TRBJ2-3, with 12 bases aligning to TRBD1. Trimming at V came to 3 bases and at J to 2 bases, leaving 10 bases not matched to a gene. The CDR3 consists of 18 residues. CDR1 is SGDLS, CDR2 YYNGEE, per germline. In DNA, the CDR3 is TGTGCCAGCAGCGCCGGGACAGGGGGCGGAGGTGTCACAGATACGCAGTATTTT. This gives the protein CASSAGTGGGGVTDTQYF.

The chain carries TRBV28 and TRBJ2-7; TRBD2 aligns across 8 bases. Germline V gene lookup returns CDR1 MDHEN and CDR2 SYDVKM. The trim removed 6 bases at V and 4 bases at J, leaving 11 bases unmatched. The CDR3 is made up of 15 amino acids. CDR3 amino acids: CASSPGGGSVYEQYF. The CDR3 bases are TGTGCCAGCAGCCCGGGGGGGGGTAGTGTTTACGAGCAGTACTTC.

The rearrangement links TRBV12-5 to TRBJ2-3; D is possibly TRBD1 or TRBD2 (5 bases each). Germline CDR1 and CDR2: LGHNT and FRNRAP. The CDR3 is made up of 14 amino acids. The germline V and J ends were trimmed by 2 bases and 9 bases, with 15 bases remaining between them. CDR3 DNA: TGTGCTAGTGGTTTGCAACAACTCGGGGCAACGCAGTATTTT. Translation: CASGLQQLGATQYF.

The gene calls are TRBV4-1 and TRBJ1-6, with D possibly being TRBD1 (6 bases). The CDR3 is 17 amino acids. Between the trimmed V and J ends, which lost 1 base and 4 bases, there was a span of 14 bases. CDR1 is MGHRA and CDR2 is YSYEKL in the germline V gene. The CDR3 loop reads CASSQVQGKLYNSPLHF. CDR3 DNA sequence: TGCGCCAGCAGCCAAGTCCAGGGGAAGTTATATAATTCACCCCTCCACTTT.

The V gene is TRBV9, the J gene TRBJ2-2; 8 nucleotides agree with TRBD2. With V trimmed by 3 bases and J by 6 bases, 7 bases remained unmatched. CDR1 SGDLS and CDR2 YYNGEE come from the germline V gene. The CDR3 totals 15 residues. The CDR3 here is CASSASISGAGELFF. DNA for the CDR3: TGTGCCAGCAGCGCCTCAATTAGCGGGGCCGGGGAGCTGTTTTTT.

The J gene is TRBJ1-1, the V gene TRBV7-6; D remains unclear. Per the germline V gene, CDR1 is SGHVS and CDR2 is FNYEAQ. The CDR3 is made up of 14 amino acids. Trimming stripped 5 bases from V and 0 bases from J, with 10 bases between. The CDR3 nucleotides are TGTGCCAGCAGCACCGGGCCGTTGAACACTGAAGCTTTCTTT. Residues: CASSTGPLNTEAFF.

The rearrangement uses TRBV5-1 and TRBJ2-3; no definite D call. CDR3 length: 16 amino acids. V gave up 4 bases and J gave up 0 bases, with 15 bases separating them. Germline CDR1 SGHRS, CDR2 YFSETQ. CDR3 sequence reads: CASSGTVNPSTDTQYF. The CDR3 DNA follows: TGCGCCAGCAGCGGAACAGTGAACCCTAGCACAGATACGCAGTATTTT. The entire variable domain, with the rest obtained from reference TRBV5-1 and TRBJ2-3, is as follows: KAGVTQTPRYLIKTRGQQVTLSCSPISGHRSVSWYQQTPGQGLQFLFEYFSETQRNKGNFPGRFSGRQFSNSRSEMNVSTLELGDSALYLCASSGTVNPSTDTQYFGPGTRLTVL.

This clone was recorded once. The V call is TRBV11-2, the J call TRBJ1-6; 9 bases line up with TRBD1. Germline assignment: CDR1 SGHAT and CDR2 FQNNGV. CDR3 length: 15 amino acids. With 5 bases clipped from V and 8 bases from J, the junction kept 7 bases outside the gene matches. This CDR3 is CASSGHRGQDSPLHF. CDR3 bases: TGTGCCAGCAGCGGACACAGGGGGCAGGATTCACCCCTCCACTTT. The variable domain in full, with the rest retrieved from reference TRBV11-2 and TRBJ1-6, is EAGVAQSPRYKIIEKRQSVAFWCNPISGHATLYWYQQILGQGPKLLIQFQNNGVVDDSQLPKDRFSAERLKGVDSTLKIQPAKLEDSAVYLCASSGHRGQDSPLHFGNGTRLTVT.

V and J are TRBV11-2 and TRBJ2-5; 9 bases align to TRBD2. The CDR3 totals 15 residues. In germline, CDR1 is SGHAT, CDR2 FQNNGV. V shed 7 bases and J 7 bases; nucleotides not matched to a gene: 13. This chain's CDR3 is CASNNGASGDATQYF. The CDR3, as DNA: TGTGCCAGCAACAACGGCGCTAGCGGGGATGCGACCCAGTACTTC.

V is TRBV10-1 and J is TRBJ2-5; maybe TRBD2 (5 bases). V gave up 0 bases and J gave up 4 bases, with 9 bases separating them. Germline V gene sequence: CDR1 WNHNN, CDR2 SYGVQD (reference sequence). This CDR3 has 14 residues. DNA of the CDR3: TGCGCCAGCAGTGAGTCCGGGGTCGGAGAGACCCAGTACTTC. Its protein product is CASSESGVGETQYF.

The chain has TRBV7-2 and TRBJ2-3, with 12 bases matching TRBD2. This CDR3 is built from 19 residues. J was trimmed by 8 bases and V by 1 base; bases with no gene match: 16. Germline CDR1 and CDR2: SGHTA and FQGNSA. CDR3 amino acids: CASSLGRSRTSGTSSTQYF. The DNA of the CDR3 is TGTGCCAGCAGCTTAGGACGGAGTCGGACTAGCGGGACTTCTAGTACGCAGTATTTT.

The V gene is TRBV21-1, the J gene TRBJ1-4. TRBV21-1 is classified as a pseudogene. The CDR3 sequence is 16 residues long. The chain's CDR3 is CASSKGRGATNEKLFF. CDR3 sequence (DNA): TGTGCCAGCAGCAAGGGGAGAGGGGCAACTAATGAAAAACTGTTTTTT.

The chain recombines TRBV9 with TRBJ2-1; 9 nucleotides agree with TRBD1. The germline gives CDR1 SGDLS, CDR2 YYNGEE. The CDR3 runs to 14 residues. J lost 8 bases, V lost 4 bases, and 7 bases had no gene match. The CDR3 protein is CASSQGQGRDEQFF. The CDR3 DNA is TGTGCCAGCAGCCAAGGACAGGGGAGGGATGAGCAGTTCTTC.

The V gene is TRBV4-1, the J gene TRBJ1-5; a possible D gene is TRBD1 (6 bases). With 0 bases removed from V and 0 bases from J, the gap between germline ends came to 18 bases. The germline V gene has CDR1 MGHRA and CDR2 YSYEKL. This CDR3 spans 19 amino acids. The CDR3 spells CASSQDLYRVRDSNQPQHF. In nucleotides, the CDR3 is TGCGCCAGCAGCCAAGATCTTTACAGGGTAAGAGATAGCAATCAGCCCCAGCATTTT.

The V call is TRBV5-4, the J call TRBJ2-1, with 12 nucleotides matching TRBD2. The CDR3 covers 17 residues. The germline V gene encodes CDR1 SGHNT and CDR2 YYREEE (reference sequence). V lost 0 bases, J lost 8 bases, and 9 bases stayed unmatched. CDR3 bases: TGTGCCAGCAGCTTGGGGGCTAGCGGGAGGGGTGCCTATGAGCAGTTCTTC. Amino acids: CASSLGASGRGAYEQFF. The whole variable domain, remainder taken from reference TRBV5-4 and TRBJ2-1, is ETGVTQSPTHLIKTRGQQVTLRCSSQSGHNTVSWYQQALGQGPQFIFQYYREEENGRGNFPPRFSGLQFPNYSSELNVNALELDDSALYLCASSLGASGRGAYEQFFGPGTRLTVL.

This chain joins TRBV10-3 and TRBJ2-3; maybe TRBD2 (5 bases). Germline V gene data show CDR1 as ENHRY and CDR2 as SYGVKD. V gave up 6 bases and J gave up 3 bases, with 16 bases separating them. This CDR3 region has 15 residues. The chain's CDR3 is CAIRGGEPSTDTQYF. The CDR3 region has the DNA TGTGCCATCAGAGGAGGCGAGCCCTCAACAGATACGCAGTATTTT.

The genes are TRBV19 and TRBJ2-7; D is ambiguous. The CDR3 is 13 amino acids. Trimming cost V 5 bases and J 1 base, with 9 bases left between them. Per the germline V gene, CDR1 is LNHDA and CDR2 is SQIVND (reference sequence). The CDR3 is CASSRHLSYEQYF. The CDR3 DNA reads as TGTGCCAGTAGTCGACACCTATCCTACGAGCAGTACTTC.

The V and J genes are TRBV19 and TRBJ2-3, with 8 nucleotides matching TRBD1. CDR1 is LNHDA, CDR2 SQIVND, per germline (reference sequence). V gave up 6 bases and J gave up 4 bases; unmatched junction bases: 6. CDR3 length equals 14 residues. CDR3 amino acids: CASSDRGGADTQYF. For the CDR3, the DNA is TGTGCCAGTAGCGACAGGGGAGGAGCAGATACGCAGTATTTT.

The V gene is TRBV5-1, the J gene TRBJ2-7; tentative D call: TRBD2 (6 bases). The germline gives CDR1 SGHRS, CDR2 YFSETQ. V was trimmed by 0 bases and J by 1 base, leaving 20 bases between them. The CDR3 spans 18 residues. CDR3 protein: CASSLDSGGWGRSYEQYF. The DNA for the CDR3 is TGCGCCAGCAGCTTGGATTCGGGTGGATGGGGGAGGTCCTACGAGCAGTACTTC.

This clone was found a few times. The V call is TRBV19, the J call TRBJ2-1; D is ambiguous. Between the trimmed V and J ends, which lost 8 bases and 7 bases, there was a span of 9 bases. The CDR3 loop spans 11 amino acids. Germline V gives CDR1 LNHDA, CDR2 SQIVND (reference sequence). CDR3 amino acids: CASSRFNEQFF. The DNA of the CDR3 is TGTGCCAGTTCAAGGTTTAATGAGCAGTTCTTC.

The chain has TRBV2 and TRBJ2-3, with D maybe TRBD1 (5 bases). V shed 1 base and J shed 3 bases, with 14 bases lying between them. Germline V gives CDR1 SNHLY, CDR2 FYNNEI. The CDR3 length is 16 residues. DNA for the CDR3: TGTGCCAGCAGTGAAGAGGCCCGGCCAGGGACAGATACGCAGTATTTT. It encodes CASSEEARPGTDTQYF.

The chain recombines TRBV2 with TRBJ2-3; no clear D gene. CDR1 SNHLY and CDR2 FYNNEI come from the germline V gene. This CDR3 region has 13 residues. Trimming removed 8 bases at V and 3 bases at J, with 12 bases between. The CDR3 nucleotides are TGTGCCAGCGGGCCCGAGGTTACAGATACGCAGTATTTT. It is translated as CASGPEVTDTQYF.

CDR3 loop: CASSQGGGKGETQYF. Here the CDR3 DNA reads TGTGCCAGCAGCCAAGGTGGGGGTAAAGGAGAGACCCAGTACTTC. V usage is TRBV4-2 and J usage is TRBJ2-5; D tentatively fits TRBD1 or TRBD2 (5 bases each). V shed 1 base and J shed 4 bases, with 13 bases lying between them. The CDR3 consists of 15 residues. The germline V gene has CDR1 LGHNA and CDR2 YNFKEQ.

This clone has only one observation. The CDR3, as DNA: TGTGCCAGCAGCATAGGGCGGACCTACGAGCAGTACTTC. As protein: CASSIGRTYEQYF. The chain combines TRBV5-4 with TRBJ2-7; D gene ambiguous. The germline gives CDR1 SGHNT, CDR2 YYREEE (reference sequence). V dropped 4 bases and J dropped 2 bases, with 10 bases sitting between them. The CDR3 has 13 residues.